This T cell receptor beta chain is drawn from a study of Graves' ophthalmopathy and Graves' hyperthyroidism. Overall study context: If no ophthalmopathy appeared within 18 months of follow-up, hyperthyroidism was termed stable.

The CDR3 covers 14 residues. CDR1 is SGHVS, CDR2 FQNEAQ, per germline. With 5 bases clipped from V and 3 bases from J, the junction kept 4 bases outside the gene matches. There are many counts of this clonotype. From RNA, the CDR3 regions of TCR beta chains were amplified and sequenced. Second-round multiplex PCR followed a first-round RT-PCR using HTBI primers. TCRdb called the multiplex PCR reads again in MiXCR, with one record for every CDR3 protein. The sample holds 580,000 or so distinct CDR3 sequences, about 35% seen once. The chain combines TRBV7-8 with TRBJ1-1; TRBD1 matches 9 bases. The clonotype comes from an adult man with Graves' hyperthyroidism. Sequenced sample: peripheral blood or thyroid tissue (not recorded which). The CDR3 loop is CASSVYRGHTEAFF. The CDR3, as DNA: TGTGCCAGCAGCGTTTACAGGGGGCACACTGAAGCTTTCTTT.